The 7 T cell receptor beta chains below were found in one sample sequenced in a study of vaccination effects on CD4 cells after COVID-19. Profiling relied on immunoSEQ multiplex PCR, and the TCRdb table lists in-frame clones only, not all of them. This sample has nearly 45,000 clones, with more than 65% found just once. A roughly 10-day culture period preceded the isolation of CD4+ T cells. Either the BNT162b2 or mRNA-1273 vaccine was given to participants in two doses. Antigen specificity for these receptors is unknown. Specimen: CD4+ T cells from PBMCs cultured without peptide, collected after COVID-19 vaccination. The source of these receptors is a human donor who received a COVID-19 vaccine.

The chain carries TRBV5-1 and TRBJ2-1; no clear D gene. Trimming took off 4 bases at V and 15 bases at J, with 17 bases between the two ends. The CDR3 is 12 amino acids. Germline V lookup: CDR1 SGHRS, CDR2 YFSETQ. The CDR3 DNA follows: TGCGCCAGCAGCCACCGTGGGAATGATCGGTTCTTC. Protein sequence: CASSHRGNDRFF.

The chain uses TRBV30 and TRBJ2-5; D is unresolved. Trimming removed 0 bases at V and 2 bases at J, with 4 bases between. Germline values: CDR1 GTSNPN, CDR2 SVGIG (reference sequence). This CDR3 has 12 residues. The CDR3 protein is CAWSVGQETQYF. In nucleotides, the CDR3 is TGTGCCTGGAGTGTGGGACAAGAGACCCAGTACTTC.

The chain couples TRBV28 to TRBJ1-2; the D is unclear. The germline V gene encodes CDR1 MDHEN and CDR2 SYDVKM. Trimming cost V 5 bases and J 2 bases, with 9 bases left between them. This CDR3 contains 13 residues. The CDR3 DNA reads as TGTGCCAGCAGTATACCAGGCAACTATGGCTACACCTTC. It specifies CASSIPGNYGYTF.

The chain employs TRBV27 and TRBJ1-1; D unclear. Deletions cut 7 bases from V and 3 bases from J, with 6 bases between. CDR3 size: 11 residues. The V gene's germline CDR1 is MNHEY and CDR2 SMNVEV (reference sequence). CDR3 DNA sequence: TGTGCCAGCATACGGGACACTGAAGCTTTCTTT. Its protein is CASIRDTEAFF.

This chain joins TRBV6-6 and TRBJ2-3, with 7 bases identical to TRBD2. The CDR3 has 16 residues. Trimming at V came to 5 bases and at J to 1 base, leaving 9 bases not matched to a gene. The V gene's germline CDR1 is MNHNY and CDR2 SVGAGI (reference sequence). As DNA, the CDR3 is TGTGCCAGCAGTCCCCGTGGCGGGAGTGGCACAGATACGCAGTATTTT. Translated, it gives CASSPRGGSGTDTQYF.

In nucleotides, the CDR3 is TGTGCCAGCAGCTTAGCCCCGCCGACTAGCGGGAGGGCCGCTATACACGAGCAGTACTTC. It encodes CASSLAPPTSGRAAIHEQYF. The chain uses TRBV7-2 and TRBJ2-7, with 14 nucleotides matching TRBD2. Germline V gene sequence: CDR1 SGHTA, CDR2 FQGNSA. CDR3 size: 20 residues. V was clipped by 0 bases and J by 5 bases; unmatched bases: 15.

The chain combines TRBV6-6 with TRBJ1-2; D might be TRBD1 (5 bases). Germline loops: CDR1 MNHNY, CDR2 SVGAGI (reference sequence). The CDR3 spans 13 residues. Trimming left V 10 bases short and J 7 bases short, with 19 bases between. CDR3 coding DNA: TGTGCCACCATCGGGACTCTGGGGAGTGGCTACACCTTC. Protein sequence: CATIGTLGSGYTF.